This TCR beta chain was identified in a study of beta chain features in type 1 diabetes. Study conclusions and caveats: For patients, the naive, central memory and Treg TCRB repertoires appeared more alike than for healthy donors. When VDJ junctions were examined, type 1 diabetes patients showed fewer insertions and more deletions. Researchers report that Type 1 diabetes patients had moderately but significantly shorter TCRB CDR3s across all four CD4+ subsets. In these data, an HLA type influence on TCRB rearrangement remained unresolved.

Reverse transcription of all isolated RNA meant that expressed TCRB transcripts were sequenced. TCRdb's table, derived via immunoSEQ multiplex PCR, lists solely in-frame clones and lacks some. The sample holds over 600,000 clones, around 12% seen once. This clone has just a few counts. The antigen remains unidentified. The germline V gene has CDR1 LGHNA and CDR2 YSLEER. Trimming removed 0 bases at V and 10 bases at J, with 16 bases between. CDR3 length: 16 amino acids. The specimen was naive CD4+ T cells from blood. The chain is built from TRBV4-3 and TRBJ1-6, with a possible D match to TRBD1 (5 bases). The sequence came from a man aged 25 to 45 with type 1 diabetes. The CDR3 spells CASSQEPDGQRSPLHF. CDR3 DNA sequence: TGCGCCAGCAGCCAAGAACCCGACGGACAACGCTCACCCCTCCACTTT.